This entry describes one TCR beta chain. Its antigen is undetermined. Trimming removed 2 bases at V and 5 bases at J, with 13 bases between. Germline-derived CDR1 and CDR2 are SEHNR and FQNEAQ (reference sequence). The CDR3 extends over 14 amino acids. The data were taken from a study of CD8 T cells in ankylosing spondylitis. The TCR beta libraries were generated through quantitative 5'-RACE incorporating molecular barcodes. TCRdb passed the 5' RACE reads through MiXCR, listing each CDR3 protein once. The sample yields approximately 520,000 distinct CDR3 sequences, about 5.4% seen once. Findings of the study overall: The disease-linked clones had a CD8+ phenotype and low blood frequencies. A TCR beta motif of under 10 highly homologous variants seemed to mark ankylosing spondylitis blood.

This sequence joins TRBV7-9 and TRBJ2-7, with a possible D match to TRBD1 (5 bases). The sequence came from a male donor with ankylosing spondylitis. Sequencing input: blood, either unsorted or a sorted T cell fraction (not recorded which). The CDR3 here is CASSLKGAVDEQYF. The CDR3 DNA follows: TGTGCCAGCAGCTTAAAAGGGGCCGTCGACGAGCAGTACTTC.